These 27 T cell receptor beta chains were sequenced from one sample in a study of blood T cell repertoires in COVID-19. Sequenced by immunoSEQ multiplex PCR; TCRdb stores in-frame clones only, minus some. This table has 150,000 or so clones, approximately 80% appearing once. The specimen sequenced was PBMCs or T cells enriched from blood (not recorded which). These receptors originate from a man aged 45-65 years who had recovered from COVID-19.

The chain links TRBV28 to TRBJ2-1, with 7 bases fitting TRBD1. The CDR3 has 16 residues. The trim removed 3 bases at V and 5 bases at J, leaving 10 bases unmatched. Germline V gene data show CDR1 as MDHEN and CDR2 as SYDVKM. CDR3 sequence reads: CASSFSMGQPDNEQFF. CDR3 coding DNA: TGTGCCAGCAGTTTTAGTATGGGACAGCCAGACAATGAGCAGTTCTTC.

To note about this clone: The same CDR3 arises from other DNA sequences in this sample as well. The J gene is TRBJ2-5, the V gene TRBV3-1 (or the pseudogene TRBV3-2); a weak D match, TRBD2 (5 bases). Deletions cut 1 base from V and 4 bases from J, with 10 bases between. This CDR3 spans 14 amino acids. The germline gives CDR1 LGHDT, CDR2 YNNKEL (reference sequence). This chain's CDR3 is CASSQAAGGETQYF. The CDR3 bases are TGTGCCAGCAGCCAAGCGGCAGGAGGAGAGACCCAGTACTTC.

The V gene is TRBV29-1, the J gene TRBJ2-7; 8 bases line up with TRBD2. V dropped 8 bases and J dropped 1; count of bases not matched to a gene: 25. CDR3 size: 19 residues. CDR1 is SQVTM, CDR2 ANQGSEA, per germline. The CDR3 loop reads CSKTISGRDEEPNSYEQYF. In nucleotides, the CDR3 is TGCAGCAAAACCATCAGCGGGAGAGACGAAGAACCGAATTCCTACGAGCAGTACTTC.

J is TRBJ1-3 and V is TRBV18; no reliable D call. The CDR3 consists of 16 residues. Trimming took 3 bases from V and 0 from J, leaving 12 bases between them. Germline V gene data show CDR1 as KGHSH and CDR2 as LQKENI. CDR3 region: CASSPKPPGSGNTIYF. The CDR3 DNA reads TGTGCCAGCTCACCCAAACCTCCAGGCTCTGGAAACACCATATATTTT.

The chain couples TRBV5-1 to TRBJ2-2; tentatively, D is TRBD1 (6 bases). The CDR3 totals 15 residues. V was trimmed by 0 bases and J by 4 bases, leaving 10 bases between them. Germline V CDR1 and CDR2: SGHRS, YFSETQ. The CDR3 is CASSLVGRGTGELFF. The CDR3 DNA sequence: TGCGCCAGCAGCTTGGTGGGCAGGGGCACCGGGGAGCTGTTTTTT.

The V call is TRBV7-9, the J call TRBJ2-4; TRBD2 might be the D (5 bases). With 5 bases removed from V and 4 bases from J, the gap between germline ends came to 21 bases. The germline V gene encodes CDR1 SEHNR and CDR2 FQNEAQ (reference sequence). The CDR3 has 17 amino acids. DNA for the CDR3: TGTGCCAGCAGCCCTCAAAAGTGGTTCGAGGGAAAAAACATTCAGTACTTC. Amino acids: CASSPQKWFEGKNIQYF.

This chain connects TRBV5-1 to TRBJ1-5, with D unresolved. The V end was cut by 4 bases, the J end by 2 bases, with 7 bases between. The CDR3 loop spans 13 amino acids. Germline lookup yields CDR1 SGHRS and CDR2 YFSETQ. The CDR3 region is CASSPVGNQPQHF. DNA of the CDR3: TGCGCCAGCAGCCCGGTGGGCAATCAGCCCCAGCATTTT.

This clone was counted a single time. The rearrangement links TRBV11-1 to TRBJ2-5; 11 bases fit TRBD2. Unmatched junction bases numbered 6, after V lost 0 bases and J lost 6 bases. Looked up from germline, CDR1 is SGHAT and CDR2 is FQDESV (reference sequence). This CDR3 contains 16 residues. CDR3 protein: CASSLAGSGRVKTQYF. CDR3 nucleotides: TGTGCCAGCAGCTTAGCGGGTAGCGGGAGGGTCAAGACCCAGTACTTC.

This sequence joins TRBV19 and TRBJ2-2; 7 positions match TRBD1. The CDR3 totals 15 residues. V was pared by 6 bases and J by 7 bases, with 11 bases of the junction left unmatched. Germline V lookup: CDR1 LNHDA, CDR2 SQIVND (reference sequence). The DNA of the CDR3 is TGTGCCAGTAGCAGGGGGACCCTAGGGAGCGGGGAGCTGTTTTTT. Residues: CASSRGTLGSGELFF.

V usage is TRBV6-1 and J usage is TRBJ1-1; a weak D match, TRBD1 (5 bases). Germline CDR1 and CDR2: MNHNS and SASEGT. V was pared by 7 bases and J by 1 base, with 13 bases between. CDR3 length equals 14 residues. CDR3 amino acids: CASTPGGTNTEAFF. CDR3 coding DNA: TGTGCCAGCACCCCGGGGGGAACGAACACTGAAGCTTTCTTT.

The rearrangement joins TRBV6-5 to TRBJ2-3; 7 bases are shared with TRBD1. V dropped 5 bases and J dropped 0; count of bases not matched to a gene: 5. Germline lookup yields CDR1 MNHEY and CDR2 SVGAGI. The CDR3 is 15 amino acids. The CDR3 nucleotides are TGTGCCAGCAGTCCGGGGACAGCTAGCACAGATACGCAGTATTTT. Amino acids: CASSPGTASTDTQYF.

This chain joins TRBV7-8 and TRBJ2-7; 7 nucleotides align to TRBD1. Per germline, CDR1 SGHVS and CDR2 FQNEAQ. CDR3 size: 13 residues. V trimming: 1 base; J trimming: 4 bases; junction bases outside the gene matches: 1. The chain's CDR3 is CASSLGGQYEQYF. DNA of the CDR3: TGTGCCAGCAGCTTAGGGGGACAGTACGAGCAGTACTTC.

The gene calls are TRBV23-1 and TRBJ1-5; 8 nucleotides match TRBD1. TRBV23-1 is known as an ORF, though its function is uncertain. V lost 0 bases, J lost 2 bases, and 9 bases stayed unmatched. There are 18 residues in the CDR3. CDR3 DNA sequence: TGCGCCAGCAGTCAATCACGGACAGGGTGGAATGGCAATCAGCCCCAGCATTTT. Its protein is CASSQSRTGWNGNQPQHF.

The V call is TRBV28, the J call TRBJ1-5, with TRBD1 matching over 10 bases. Losses at the gene ends were 6 bases for V and 7 bases for J; bases not matched to a gene: 12. The germline V gene has CDR1 MDHEN and CDR2 SYDVKM. The CDR3 has 16 residues. For the CDR3, the DNA is TGTGCCAGCAGACCGAGCCGGGACAGGGGAGGGCAGCCCCAGCATTTT. Translated, it gives CASRPSRDRGGQPQHF.

The count of this clone is one. This rearrangement joins TRBV19 to TRBJ1-4; 7 nucleotides match TRBD1. Germline lookup yields CDR1 LNHDA and CDR2 SQIVND (reference sequence). The CDR3 has 14 residues. Unmatched junction bases numbered 7, after V lost 5 bases and J lost 7 bases. CDR3 protein: CASSDPGTVEKLFF. As DNA, the CDR3 is TGTGCCAGTAGTGACCCTGGGACAGTTGAAAAACTGTTTTTT. The variable domain in full, with the rest retrieved from reference TRBV19 and TRBJ1-4, is DGGITQSPKYLFRKEGQNVTLSCEQNLNHDAMYWYRQDPGQGLRLIYYSQIVNDFQKGDIAEGYSVSREKKESFPLTVTSAQKNPTAFYLCASSDPGTVEKLFFGSGTQLSVL.

The chain is built from TRBV14 and TRBJ2-3, with D perhaps matching TRBD1 (5 bases). The V and J ends lost 4 bases and 0 bases respectively, with 14 bases between them. The germline V gene has CDR1 SGHDN and CDR2 FVKESK. This CDR3 region has 16 residues. The CDR3 protein is CASSRPGLPSTDTQYF. CDR3 bases: TGTGCCAGCAGCCGTCCAGGGTTACCTAGCACAGATACGCAGTATTTT.

The V gene is TRBV19, the J gene TRBJ1-6, with TRBD1 identical over 9 bases. CDR3 length: 15 amino acids. V was clipped by 8 bases and J by 1 base; unmatched bases: 3. Germline V gives CDR1 LNHDA, CDR2 SQIVND (reference sequence). Written as DNA, the CDR3 is TGTGCCAGTTCGACAGGGGGGTCCTATAATTCACCCCTCCACTTT. This gives the protein CASSTGGSYNSPLHF. The full variable domain, with the rest looked up from reference TRBV19 and TRBJ1-6, is DGGITQSPKYLFRKEGQNVTLSCEQNLNHDAMYWYRQDPGQGLRLIYYSQIVNDFQKGDIAEGYSVSREKKESFPLTVTSAQKNPTAFYLCASSTGGSYNSPLHFGNGTRLTVT.

This chain connects TRBV7-9 to TRBJ1-1; D perhaps matches TRBD1 (5 bases). Trimming pared 3 bases from V and 1 base from J, leaving 9 bases between. The germline CDR1 and CDR2 sequences are SEHNR and FQNEAQ (reference sequence). The CDR3 totals 14 residues. The CDR3 DNA reads TGTGCCAGCAGCTTGGGGCAGCCGAACACTGAAGCTTTCTTT. Its translation is CASSLGQPNTEAFF.

The chain combines TRBV29-1 with TRBJ2-2; D may be TRBD2 (7 bases). The germline V gene has CDR1 SQVTM and CDR2 ANQGSEA. V lost 3 bases to trimming and J lost 5 bases, with 10 bases between them. The CDR3 runs 13 residues. CDR3 coding DNA: TGCAGCGTTGACAGGGGAGGGACCGGGGAGCTGTTTTTT. Translating it yields CSVDRGGTGELFF.

CDR3 DNA sequence: TGTGCCAGCAGTGATACTAGCGGGATAGCCTACGAGCAGTACTTC. Encoded protein: CASSDTSGIAYEQYF. The V gene is TRBV6-6, the J gene TRBJ2-7, with TRBD2 identical over 10 bases. Germline V gene sequence: CDR1 MNHNY, CDR2 SVGAGI (reference sequence). This CDR3 contains 15 residues. With V trimmed by 5 bases and J by 2 bases, 6 bases remained unmatched.

This chain links TRBV5-1 with TRBJ2-3, with D uncertain. Trimming stripped 1 base from V and 2 bases from J, with 5 bases between. Germline-derived CDR1 and CDR2 are SGHRS and YFSETQ. The CDR3 loop spans 13 amino acids. This CDR3 is CASSLLTTDTQYF. CDR3 nucleotide sequence: TGCGCCAGCAGCTTGCTAACCACAGATACGCAGTATTTT.

The rearrangement joins TRBV7-8 to TRBJ2-5, with 13 bases matching TRBD2. The CDR3 contains 15 residues. Germline values: CDR1 SGHVS, CDR2 FQNEAQ. V trimming: 5 bases; J trimming: 5 bases; junction bases outside the gene matches: 5. The CDR3 reads CASSRLAGGLETQYF. DNA of the CDR3: TGTGCCAGCAGCCGACTAGCGGGGGGACTGGAGACCCAGTACTTC.

In regard to this clone: Because the CDR3 is missing its conserved closing phenylalanine or tryptophan, this is likely a read error. The DNA is omitted, as the CDR3 cannot be located on it reliably, and the CDR3 follows TCRdb's listing. The chain couples TRBV28 to TRBJ1-2. Germline V gene lookup returns CDR1 MDHEN and CDR2 SYDVKM. The CDR3 has 13 amino acids, counting both end residues. The CDR3 region is CASTGEGLGLGYV.

The chain has TRBV27 and TRBJ1-2; 7 nucleotides align to TRBD1. The V gene end was trimmed by 4 bases and the J gene end by 5 bases; junction bases not matched to a gene: 7. The CDR3 is 14 residues long. In germline, CDR1 is MNHEY, CDR2 SMNVEV (reference sequence). The CDR3 bases are TGTGCCAGCAGTTACCAGGGGGGCGGGTATGGCTACACCTTC. Translating gives CASSYQGGGYGYTF.

The chain combines TRBV11-1 with TRBJ2-5; the match to TRBD1 covers 7 bases. The CDR3 has 15 residues. V trimming: 1 base; J trimming: 4 bases; junction bases outside the gene matches: 6. Germline values: CDR1 SGHAT, CDR2 FQDESV (reference sequence). The CDR3 spells CASSLGGTVRETQYF. The CDR3 coding sequence is TGTGCCAGCAGCTTAGGAGGGACAGTTCGAGAGACCCAGTACTTC.

V gene TRBV15 combines with J gene TRBJ1-6; no clear D. Trimming shortened V by 1 base and J by 8 bases, and 12 bases separated the two germline ends. Germline loops: CDR1 LNHNV, CDR2 YYDKDF (reference sequence). The CDR3 covers 15 residues. The CDR3 nucleotides read TGTGCCACCAGCAGAGGTCGAGGGAAGGATTCACCCCTCCACTTT. Its translation: CATSRGRGKDSPLHF.

The CDR3 loop is CASRGGTGGGNTIYF. CDR3 sequence (DNA): TGTGCCAGCAGGGGCGGGACAGGAGGAGGAAACACCATATATTTT. This chain links TRBV6-5 with TRBJ1-3; 8 positions match TRBD1. From germline, CDR1 is MNHEY and CDR2 SVGAGI. The CDR3 is made up of 15 amino acids. The trim removed 6 bases at V and 4 bases at J, leaving 8 bases unmatched.